This passage covers 17 T cell receptor beta chains from one sample sequenced in a study of regulatory T cells in long-lasting Graves disease. With iRepertoire HTBI primers and Arm-PCR of CDR3 regions, TCR beta libraries were built. TCRdb reprocessed the multiplex PCR reads with MiXCR, giving one entry per CDR3 protein. The table lists 360,000 or so distinct CDR3 sequences, roughly 25% of them singletons. The time point here: persistent/refractory GD, antithyroid drugs over 5 years with positive TRAb. Generation of the TCR library employed RNA extracted from PBMCs. Sample: peripheral blood mononuclear cells (PBMCs), taken when the disease was refractory, from a patient treated with antithyroid drugs. The receptors were gathered from a woman between 40 and 50 years old with Graves disease.

The table lists this clonotype with a few counts. The chain links TRBV5-5 to TRBJ2-6; possible D gene TRBD2, 5 bases. The CDR3 extends over 16 amino acids. Germline CDR1 reads SGHKS; CDR2 reads YYEKEE (reference sequence). The germline V and J ends were trimmed by 0 bases and 4 bases, with 11 bases remaining between them. CDR3 amino acids: CASSLAGVGGANVLTF. CDR3 in DNA: TGTGCCAGCAGCTTGGCCGGGGTGGGGGGGGCCAACGTCCTGACTTTC.

V usage is TRBV30 and J usage is TRBJ1-2, with D possibly being TRBD1 (5 bases). CDR1 and CDR2 from the germline V gene are GTSNPN and SVGIG (reference sequence). The V and J ends lost 0 bases and 7 bases respectively, with 12 bases between them. This CDR3 is 13 amino acids long. DNA for the CDR3: TGTGCCTGGAGTGTATCCAGGGTTGGTGGCTACACCTTC. Amino acid sequence: CAWSVSRVGGYTF. Full variable domain (missing parts from reference TRBV30 and TRBJ1-2): SQTIHQWPATLVQPVGSPLSLECTVEGTSNPNLYWYRQAAGRGLQLLFYSVGIGQISSEVPQNLSASRPQDRQFILSSKKLLLSDSGFYLCAWSVSRVGGYTFGSGTRLTVV.

The chain recombines TRBV4-1 with TRBJ2-5, with a weak D call TRBD2 (5 bases). The V end lost 2 bases, the J end lost 8 bases, and 12 bases lay between the germline ends. Per germline, CDR1 MGHRA and CDR2 YSYEKL. The CDR3 has 13 residues. CDR3 nucleotides: TGCGCCAGCAGCCAAATGGTTTCGGGAACCCAGTACTTC. It yields the protein CASSQMVSGTQYF.

A few counts support this clonotype. The V and J genes are TRBV12-3 or TRBV12-4 and TRBJ1-2; D is perhaps TRBD1 (5 bases). The CDR3 extends over 14 amino acids. V lost 3 bases and J 8 bases, leaving 16 bases between the germline ends. Here the CDR3 DNA reads TGTGCCAGCAGTTTGGGGGGGGGTCGGGGAGGCTACACCTTC. Encoded protein: CASSLGGGRGGYTF.

The chain recombines TRBV11-2 with TRBJ2-1, with D possibly called TRBD1 or TRBD2 (5 bases each). The germline V and J ends were trimmed by 5 bases and 0 bases, with 17 bases remaining between them. The length of the CDR3 is 17 residues. The V gene's germline CDR1 is SGHAT and CDR2 FQNNGV. The CDR3, as DNA: TGTGCCAGCAGCCCATCAATCGGGGCCAGCTCCTACAATGAGCAGTTCTTC. Protein product: CASSPSIGASSYNEQFF.

This clonotype was seen more than once but under ten times. The DNA of the CDR3 is TGTGCCAGCAACAGGGATTCAAAGGGTGAGCAGTTCTTC. This sequence encodes CASNRDSKGEQFF. This chain connects TRBV2 to TRBJ2-1, with D possibly being TRBD1 (6 bases). The CDR3 sequence is 13 residues long. Trimming cost V 7 bases and J 9 bases, with 16 bases left between them. CDR1 and CDR2 from the germline V gene are SNHLY and FYNNEI.

This clonotype has at least ten counts. The chain is built from TRBV29-1 and TRBJ2-7; possible D gene TRBD1, 6 bases. V was cut by 3 bases and J by 2 bases, with 14 bases left in between. This CDR3 region has 14 residues. Looked up from germline, CDR1 is SQVTM and CDR2 is ANQGSEA. Here the CDR3 DNA reads TGCAGCGTTGAGAACAACAGGGCGCCCTACGAGCAGTACTTC. Its protein is CSVENNRAPYEQYF.

This clonotype appeared a few times. This rearrangement joins TRBV10-2 to TRBJ2-3, with 11 positions matching TRBD1. Per the germline V gene, CDR1 is WSHSY and CDR2 is SAAADI. The CDR3 spans 14 residues. V lost 6 bases, J lost 5 bases, and 4 bases stayed unmatched. CDR3 in amino acids: CASRPDRGRDTQYF. The CDR3, as DNA: TGCGCCAGCAGACCGGACAGGGGGCGAGATACGCAGTATTTT.

The V gene is TRBV7-2, the J gene TRBJ2-3; unclear D gene. This CDR3 has 13 residues. Germline loops: CDR1 SGHTA, CDR2 FQGNSA. The ends were cut back, 4 bases at V and 6 bases at J, with 11 bases in the middle. CDR3 protein: CASSSPGGDTQYF. For the CDR3, the DNA is TGTGCCAGCAGCTCCCCAGGCGGTGATACGCAGTATTTT. The whole variable domain, remainder taken from reference TRBV7-2 and TRBJ2-3, is GAGVSQSPSNKVTEKGKDVELRCDPISGHTALYWYRQSLGQGLEFLIYFQGNSAPDKSGLPSDRFSAERTGGSVSTLTIQRTQQEDSAVYLCASSSPGGDTQYFGPGTRLTVL.

This clonotype was picked up many times. The chain employs TRBV28 and TRBJ1-1; no definite D call. Germline CDR1 is MDHEN and CDR2 is SYDVKM. Trimming stripped 6 bases from V and 1 base from J, with 9 bases between. CDR3 length: 13 amino acids. The CDR3 sequence is CASSLSPNTEAFF. CDR3 DNA sequence: TGTGCCAGCAGCTTGAGCCCGAACACTGAAGCTTTCTTT. The full variable domain, its missing parts supplied by reference TRBV28 and TRBJ1-1, is DVKVTQSSRYLVKRTGEKVFLECVQDMDHENMFWYRQDPGLGLRLIYFSYDVKMKEKGDIPEGYSVSREKKERFSLILESASTNQTSMYLCASSLSPNTEAFFGQGTRLTVV.

In its sample, this clonotype was seen a few times. The chain couples TRBV30 to TRBJ2-7, with TRBD2 identical over 7 bases. Germline V lookup: CDR1 GTSNPN, CDR2 SVGIG (reference sequence). The CDR3 has 12 amino acids. The junction had 3 bases not matched to a gene; V was cut back by 5 bases and J by 2 bases. DNA for the CDR3: TGTGCCTGGGGGGGGAGGGCCTACGAGCAGTACTTC. Its translation: CAWGGRAYEQYF.

This clonotype was counted at least ten times. The rearrangement joins TRBV10-2 to TRBJ2-2, with 9 bases fitting TRBD1. V lost 6 bases, J lost 0 bases, and 5 bases stayed unmatched. Germline V lookup: CDR1 WSHSY, CDR2 SAAADI. This CDR3 has 16 residues. CDR3 in DNA: TGCGCCAGCAGCCAGGGACAGGGAGCGAACACCGGGGAGCTGTTTTTT. Its protein is CASSQGQGANTGELFF.

The chain carries TRBV5-1 and TRBJ2-7, with 13 bases that match TRBD2. This CDR3 has 18 amino acids. Germline lookup yields CDR1 SGHRS and CDR2 YFSETQ. Trimming at V came to 4 bases and at J to 5 bases, leaving 15 bases not matched to a gene. This CDR3 is CASSLRLAGGLRNDEQYF. CDR3 bases: TGCGCCAGCAGCCTACGACTAGCGGGAGGTTTAAGGAACGACGAGCAGTACTTC.

This clonotype was recorded a few times. The chain links TRBV10-3 to TRBJ2-5; TRBD1 is a possible D gene (6 bases). Trimming removed 6 bases from V and 5 bases from J, with 16 bases in between. There are 14 residues in the CDR3. Germline-derived CDR1 and CDR2 are ENHRY and SYGVKD. The CDR3 nucleotides read TGTGCCATCAGCGGTTCAACAGGGTCTGAGACCCAGTACTTC. Its protein is CAISGSTGSETQYF.

V usage is TRBV9 and J usage is TRBJ2-7; 8 bases fit TRBD2. J lost 4 bases, V lost 2 bases, and 8 bases had no gene match. Germline values: CDR1 SGDLS, CDR2 YYNGEE. This CDR3 is 15 amino acids long. The CDR3 reads CASSVRVAGLYEQYF. For the CDR3, the DNA is TGTGCCAGCAGCGTCCGGGTAGCGGGACTATACGAGCAGTACTTC.

This clonotype occurred many times. The CDR3 loop reads CASSLVLLKGYTF. As DNA, the CDR3 is TGTGCCAGCAGCTTAGTACTACTCAAGGGCTACACCTTC. The chain joins TRBV11-2 to TRBJ1-2; D gene ambiguous. CDR3 length equals 13 residues. V was pared by 1 base and J by 8 bases, with 11 bases between. Germline CDR1 is SGHAT and CDR2 is FQNNGV.

This chain links TRBV7-9 with TRBJ2-7; 9 positions agree with TRBD1. V was clipped by 5 bases and J by 3 bases; unmatched bases: 8. In germline, CDR1 is SEHNR, CDR2 FQNEAQ (reference sequence). The CDR3 runs to 15 residues. CDR3 residues: CASSQKDRGVYEQYF. CDR3 nucleotide sequence: TGTGCCAGCAGCCAGAAGGACAGGGGAGTCTACGAGCAGTACTTC.